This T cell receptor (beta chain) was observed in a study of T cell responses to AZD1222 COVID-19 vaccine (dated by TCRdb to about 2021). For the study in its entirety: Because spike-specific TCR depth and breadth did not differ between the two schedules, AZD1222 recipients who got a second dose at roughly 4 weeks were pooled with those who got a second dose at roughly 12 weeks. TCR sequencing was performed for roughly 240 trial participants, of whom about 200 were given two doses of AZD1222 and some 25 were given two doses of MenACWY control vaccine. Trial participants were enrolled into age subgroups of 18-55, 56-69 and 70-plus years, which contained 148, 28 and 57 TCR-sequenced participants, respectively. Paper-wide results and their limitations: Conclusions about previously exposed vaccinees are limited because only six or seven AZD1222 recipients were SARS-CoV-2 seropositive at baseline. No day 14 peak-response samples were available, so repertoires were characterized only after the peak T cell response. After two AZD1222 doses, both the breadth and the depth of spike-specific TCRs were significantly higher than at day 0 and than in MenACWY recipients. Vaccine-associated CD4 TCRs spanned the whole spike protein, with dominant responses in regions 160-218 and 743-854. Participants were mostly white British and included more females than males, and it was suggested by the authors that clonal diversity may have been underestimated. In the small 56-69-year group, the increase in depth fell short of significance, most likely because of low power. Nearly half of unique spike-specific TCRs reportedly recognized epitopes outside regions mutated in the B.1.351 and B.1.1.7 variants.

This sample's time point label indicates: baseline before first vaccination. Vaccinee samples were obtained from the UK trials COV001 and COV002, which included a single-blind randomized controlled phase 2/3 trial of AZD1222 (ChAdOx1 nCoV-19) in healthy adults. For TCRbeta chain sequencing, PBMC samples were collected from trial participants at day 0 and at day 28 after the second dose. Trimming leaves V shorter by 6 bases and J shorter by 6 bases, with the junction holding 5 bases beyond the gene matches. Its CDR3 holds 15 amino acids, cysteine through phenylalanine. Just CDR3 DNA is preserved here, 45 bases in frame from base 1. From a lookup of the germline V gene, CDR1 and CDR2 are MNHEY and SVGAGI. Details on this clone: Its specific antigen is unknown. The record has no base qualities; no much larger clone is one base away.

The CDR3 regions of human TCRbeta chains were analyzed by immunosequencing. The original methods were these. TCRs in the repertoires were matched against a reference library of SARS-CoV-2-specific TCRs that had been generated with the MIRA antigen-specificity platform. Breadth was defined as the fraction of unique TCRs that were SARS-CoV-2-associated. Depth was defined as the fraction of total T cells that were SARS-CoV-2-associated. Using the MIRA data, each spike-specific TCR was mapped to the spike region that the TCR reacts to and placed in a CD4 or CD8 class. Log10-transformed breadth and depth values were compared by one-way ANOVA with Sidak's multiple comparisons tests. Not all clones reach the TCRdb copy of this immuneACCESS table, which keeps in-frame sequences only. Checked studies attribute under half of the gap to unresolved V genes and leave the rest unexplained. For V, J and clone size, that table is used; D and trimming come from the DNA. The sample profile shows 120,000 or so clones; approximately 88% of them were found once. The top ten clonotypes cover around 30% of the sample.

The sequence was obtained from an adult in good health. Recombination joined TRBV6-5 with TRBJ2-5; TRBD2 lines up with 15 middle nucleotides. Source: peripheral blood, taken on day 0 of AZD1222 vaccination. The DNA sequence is TGTGCCAGCAGCTCCGGGACTAGCGGGAGGAAGACCCAGTACTTC. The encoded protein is CASSSGTSGRKTQYF.